Below are 30 T cell receptor beta chains sequenced from a single sample in a study of radiotherapy plus CTLA-4 blockade in lung cancer. Sequencing was performed with immunoSEQ multiplex PCR; in TCRdb, only in-frame clones are kept and a portion is missing. This sample has about 90,000 clones; approximately 80% occur once, and the top ten carry roughly 15%. The sample in question was peripheral blood, obtained from a patient treated with radiotherapy plus ipilimumab. Receptors were obtained from a human donor with non-small cell lung cancer that progressed on radiotherapy plus ipilimumab.

The chain uses TRBV10-3 and TRBJ1-2, with no clear D. Trimming took 2 bases from V and 8 from J, leaving 9 bases between them. The CDR3 has 12 amino acids. Per the germline V gene, CDR1 is ENHRY and CDR2 is SYGVKD. Written as DNA, the CDR3 is TGTGCCATCAGTGAGGAAGCCTGGGGCTACACCTTC. Translated, it gives CAISEEAWGYTF.

On this clone: The junction departs from germline at one end; a sequencing error may be responsible. The chain combines TRBV30 with TRBJ2-5, with 11 bases identical to TRBD2. Germline assignment: CDR1 GTSNPN and CDR2 SVGIG (reference sequence). The length of the CDR3 is 13 residues. CDR3 region: CAWSVSGGAEQHF. Written as DNA, the CDR3 is TGTGCCTGGAGTGTTAGCGGGGGGGCCGAACAGCACTTC.

This rearrangement joins TRBV21-1 to TRBJ1-2; no check of the table's D call, TRBD1, against the DNA was made. TRBV21-1 is a pseudogene. CDR3 length equals 16 residues. CDR3 in DNA: TGTGCCAGCAGCAAAAAAGGCTTGGGACAGTACTATGGCTACACCTTC. Protein product: CASSKKGLGQYYGYTF.

The rearrangement links TRBV28 to TRBJ1-2; tentatively, D is TRBD1 (5 bases). Germline V CDR1 and CDR2: MDHEN, SYDVKM. V dropped 8 bases and J dropped 4 bases, with 14 bases sitting between them. The CDR3 is 13 amino acids. CDR3 sequence: CASGLQGGYGYTF. CDR3 nucleotides: TGTGCCAGCGGCCTCCAGGGTGGCTATGGCTACACCTTC.

This clone was recorded only once. The J gene is TRBJ2-5, the V gene TRBV14; 12 bases are shared with TRBD2. The CDR3 is 19 amino acids. Looked up from germline, CDR1 is SGHDN and CDR2 is FVKESK. V was clipped by 0 bases and J by 2 bases; unmatched bases: 10. The CDR3 is CASSQDWGMTSGSQETQYF. The CDR3 coding sequence is TGTGCCAGCAGCCAAGATTGGGGCATGACTAGCGGGAGTCAAGAGACCCAGTACTTC.

This sequence joins TRBV19 and TRBJ2-2, with D perhaps given as TRBD1 or TRBD2 (5 bases each). The germline CDR1 and CDR2 sequences are LNHDA and SQIVND (reference sequence). The CDR3 has 15 residues. Deletions cut 3 bases from V and 3 bases from J, with 11 bases between. The CDR3: CASSMGVRDTGELFF. The CDR3 DNA reads as TGTGCCAGTAGTATGGGGGTACGGGACACCGGGGAGCTGTTTTTT.

V is TRBV7-9 and J is TRBJ1-3; no clear D. Germline V gives CDR1 SEHNR, CDR2 FQNEAQ (reference sequence). This CDR3 spans 14 amino acids. Trimming removed 5 bases at V and 1 base at J, with 9 bases between. The CDR3 loop is CASSPWGSGNTIYF. DNA of the CDR3: TGTGCCAGCAGCCCCTGGGGTTCTGGAAACACCATATATTTT.

The CDR3 DNA reads as TGTGCCACCGGCGGGCAAAGAAACACCATATATTTT. Its protein is CATGGQRNTIYF. The chain is built from TRBV6-1 and TRBJ1-3; no reliable D call. The germline gives CDR1 MNHNS, CDR2 SASEGT. The CDR3 runs to 12 residues. V lost 10 bases, J lost 5 bases, and 12 bases lay in between.

The rearrangement links TRBV18 to TRBJ1-1; TRBD1 matches at 7 bases. The CDR3 covers 13 residues. V shed 5 bases, J shed 3 bases, and the junction held 3 bases outside the gene matches. The germline CDR1 and CDR2 sequences are KGHSH and LQKENI. In DNA, the CDR3 is TGTGCCAGCTCAACTCAGGGGGACACTGAAGCTTTCTTT. Amino acid sequence: CASSTQGDTEAFF.

V gene TRBV18 combines with J gene TRBJ2-7, with D possibly being TRBD1 or TRBD2 (5 bases each). There are 17 residues in the CDR3. Germline lookup yields CDR1 KGHSH and CDR2 LQKENI. Trimming removed 4 bases from V and 4 bases from J, with 23 bases in between. The chain's CDR3 is CASSLRPGPSIGYEQYF. The CDR3 DNA sequence: TGTGCCAGCTCACTACGGCCGGGACCGAGTATAGGGTACGAGCAGTACTTC.

The chain carries TRBV7-2 and TRBJ1-1, with D uncertain. The CDR3 consists of 14 residues. Deletions cut 7 bases from V and 0 bases from J, with 12 bases between. Germline loops: CDR1 SGHTA, CDR2 FQGNSA. The CDR3 coding sequence is TGTGCCAGCAACTTGGCGGCCTTGAACACTGAAGCTTTCTTT. Its translation: CASNLAALNTEAFF. Drawing the rest from reference TRBV7-2 and TRBJ1-1, the complete variable domain is GAGVSQSPSNKVTEKGKDVELRCDPISGHTALYWYRQSLGQGLEFLIYFQGNSAPDKSGLPSDRFSAERTGGSVSTLTIQRTQQEDSAVYLCASNLAALNTEAFFGQGTRLTVV.

J is TRBJ2-7 and V is TRBV6-1; TRBD2 is a possible D gene (6 bases). The CDR3 contains 13 residues. Germline-derived CDR1 and CDR2 are MNHNS and SASEGT. Here the CDR3 DNA reads TGTGCTTCTTTTGGGGGGATGGCGTCCGAGCAGTACTTC. Translating it yields CASFGGMASEQYF.

DNA for the CDR3: TGTGCCAGCAGCTCAAACAGGGTCGAGCAGTTCTTC. This gives the protein CASSSNRVEQFF. This chain uses TRBV11-3 with TRBJ2-1, with TRBD1 as a possible D gene (6 bases). This CDR3 is built from 12 residues. Germline loops: CDR1 SGHNT, CDR2 YENEEA. Deletions cut 4 bases from V and 10 bases from J, with 11 bases between.

The V and J genes are TRBV15 and TRBJ2-3, with TRBD1 matching over 9 bases. The V and J ends lost 0 bases and 6 bases, in that order; junction bases with no gene match: 7. Looked up from germline, CDR1 is LNHNV and CDR2 is YYDKDF (reference sequence). The CDR3 consists of 16 residues. CDR3: CATSRDYPTGGDTQYF. CDR3 DNA sequence: TGTGCCACCAGCAGAGATTATCCGACAGGGGGGGATACGCAGTATTTT.

The chain carries TRBV5-4 and TRBJ1-4, with 10 bases lining up with TRBD1. V trimming: 4 bases; J trimming: 4 bases; junction bases outside the gene matches: 7. CDR1 is SGHNT and CDR2 is YYREEE in the germline V gene (reference sequence). The CDR3 is 16 amino acids. CDR3 in amino acids: CASSAGQGIGNEKLFF. CDR3 DNA: TGTGCCAGCAGCGCGGGACAGGGGATTGGTAATGAAAAACTGTTTTTT.

This sequence joins TRBV7-2 and TRBJ2-5, with 12 bases lining up with TRBD2. The CDR3 length is 14 residues. The ends lost 5 bases at V and 6 bases at J; junction bases unmatched: 4. Germline V gene sequence: CDR1 SGHTA, CDR2 FQGNSA. CDR3 sequence: CASSLLAGGKTQYF. The DNA of the CDR3 is TGTGCCAGCAGCCTACTAGCGGGGGGCAAGACCCAGTACTTC.

V is TRBV7-2 and J is TRBJ2-5; D call uncertain. This CDR3 has 12 amino acids. The V gene's germline CDR1 is SGHTA and CDR2 FQGNSA. The V end was cut by 5 bases, the J end by 1 base, with 5 bases between. The CDR3 coding sequence is TGTGCCAGCAGCCCTATCCAAGAGACCCAGTACTTC. This gives the protein CASSPIQETQYF.

The gene calls are TRBV28 and TRBJ2-5; D tentatively reads TRBD1 or TRBD2 (5 bases each). Germline CDR1 reads MDHEN; CDR2 reads SYDVKM. Trimming pared 4 bases from V and 4 bases from J, leaving 16 bases between. The CDR3 consists of 15 residues. CDR3 sequence reads: CASSSRREWGETQYF. The CDR3 bases are TGTGCCAGCAGTTCGCGCAGGGAGTGGGGAGAGACCCAGTACTTC.

The chain carries TRBV7-2 and TRBJ1-2; D is perhaps TRBD1 (5 bases). V was shortened by 3 bases and J by 4 bases, with 18 bases between the two germline ends. The CDR3 runs 16 residues. Germline loops: CDR1 SGHTA, CDR2 FQGNSA. Here the CDR3 reads CASSLSATGGGYGYTF. CDR3 nucleotide sequence: TGTGCCAGCAGCTTGTCGGCTACAGGCGGAGGCTATGGCTACACCTTC.

The genes are TRBV19 and TRBJ1-2; the D is unclear. The CDR3 length is 14 residues. V lost 6 bases and J 3 bases, leaving 14 bases between the germline ends. Germline lookup yields CDR1 LNHDA and CDR2 SQIVND (reference sequence). CDR3 loop: CASSRTGSYYGYTF. The CDR3 region has the DNA TGTGCCAGTAGCCGTACGGGTTCCTACTATGGCTACACCTTC.

This clone was detected once. CDR3 sequence (DNA): TGTGCCAGCTCACCAAATACAGGGGTCTACGAGCAGTACTTC. Encoded protein: CASSPNTGVYEQYF. The chain carries TRBV18 and TRBJ2-7, with 7 bases lining up with TRBD1. Trimming at V came to 2 bases and at J to 3 bases, leaving 4 bases not matched to a gene. The CDR3 totals 14 residues. Looked up from germline, CDR1 is KGHSH and CDR2 is LQKENI.

The chain uses TRBV6-5 and TRBJ2-7, with D possibly being TRBD1 (5 bases). V was pared by 2 bases and J by 3 bases, with 17 bases between. CDR1 and CDR2 (germline): MNHEY, SVGAGI. The length of the CDR3 is 16 residues. The CDR3 region has the DNA TGTGCCAGCAGTTACCTGCAGGGCAGGGCAGGCTACGAGCAGTACTTC. It is translated as CASSYLQGRAGYEQYF.

The rearrangement uses TRBV10-3 and TRBJ1-2, with D maybe TRBD1 (5 bases). The CDR3 runs to 16 residues. Germline V gene data show CDR1 as ENHRY and CDR2 as SYGVKD. V gave up 1 base and J gave up 1 base, with 13 bases separating them. The CDR3 reads CAISELGRSNNYGYTF. The CDR3 DNA reads TGTGCCATCAGTGAGTTGGGACGGAGTAATAACTATGGCTACACCTTC.

The V and J genes are TRBV7-9 and TRBJ2-3; D is unclear. The length of the CDR3 is 12 residues. Trimming stripped 5 bases from V and 0 bases from J, with 3 bases between. Germline CDR1 SEHNR, CDR2 FQNEAQ (reference sequence). The CDR3 protein is CASSVSTDTQYF. CDR3 nucleotides: TGTGCCAGCAGCGTCAGCACAGATACGCAGTATTTT. The full variable domain, in which reference TRBV7-9 and TRBJ2-3 provide the parts outside the CDR3, is DTGVSQNPRHKITKRGQNVTFRCDPISEHNRLYWYRQTLGQGPEFLTYFQNEAQLEKSRLLSDRFSAERPKGSFSTLEIQRTEQGDSAMYLCASSVSTDTQYFGPGTRLTVL.

This chain connects TRBV2 to TRBJ2-3; D is uncertain. CDR1 is SNHLY and CDR2 is FYNNEI in the germline V gene. V lost 7 bases and J lost 6, with 14 bases in between. This CDR3 spans 13 amino acids. The CDR3 nucleotides are TGTGCCAGCACGCCGCAGACCTGGGATACGCAGTATTTT. Protein sequence: CASTPQTWDTQYF.

The chain is built from TRBV4-1 and TRBJ2-5; D may be TRBD1 (5 bases). There are 14 residues in the CDR3. CDR1 is MGHRA and CDR2 is YSYEKL in the germline V gene. V gave up 4 bases and J gave up 4 bases, with 13 bases separating them. DNA for the CDR3: TGCGCCAGCAGCCTTTCAGGGTTTCTAGAGACCCAGTACTTC. The encoded protein is CASSLSGFLETQYF.

The V and J genes are TRBV5-1 and TRBJ2-2; D remains unclear. Germline CDR1 reads SGHRS; CDR2 reads YFSETQ. The CDR3 covers 12 residues. The V end was cut by 4 bases, the J end by 2 bases, with 3 bases between. The CDR3 coding sequence is TGCGCCAGCAGCATCAACACCGGGGAGCTGTTTTTT. Amino acids: CASSINTGELFF.

DNA of the CDR3: TGTGCCAGCAGTCGACAGGGTCTTAATTCACCCCTCCACTTT. Amino acids: CASSRQGLNSPLHF. This chain uses TRBV6-5 with TRBJ1-6, with TRBD1 matching 7 bases. The CDR3 sequence is 14 residues long. V gave up 5 bases and J gave up 6 bases; unmatched junction bases: 4. Per the germline V gene, CDR1 is MNHEY and CDR2 is SVGAGI.

A remark on this clone: Germline is not matched at one junction end, which may reflect a read error. The rearrangement joins TRBV7-7 to TRBJ2-1; 9 positions match TRBD1. The CDR3 extends over 16 amino acids. The germline V gene encodes CDR1 SSHAT and CDR2 FNYEAQ (reference sequence). DNA for the CDR3: TGTGCTAGCAGCTTAACACCGGGACAGGGTATGGATGAGCAGTTCTTC. This sequence encodes CASSLTPGQGMDEQFF.

The V and J genes are TRBV10-3 and TRBJ2-3, with 7 bases fitting TRBD1. Germline V lookup: CDR1 ENHRY, CDR2 SYGVKD. The CDR3 covers 16 residues. Trimming at V came to 0 bases and at J to 2 bases, leaving 5 bases not matched to a gene. This CDR3 is CAISESTGNPTDTQYF. As DNA, the CDR3 is TGTGCCATCAGTGAGTCGACAGGGAACCCCACAGATACGCAGTATTTT.